A single TCR beta chain is shown here with its context. Its matching antigen is unknown. The data belong to a study of OX40 agonist ivuxolimab in advanced cancers. The wider study: Anti-PD-1, anti-PD-L1 or anti-CTLA-4 therapy given earlier was allowed, and 40% had some. Study observations and caveats: The investigators did not determine what antigen specificity the expanded peripheral T cells had. Blood T cells, both CD4+ and CD8+, expanded clonally by week 6 at 0.1 to 3.0 mg/kg.

Looked up from germline, CDR1 is MNHEY and CDR2 is SVGAGI. The CDR3 contains 15 residues. Losses at the gene ends were 6 bases for V and 9 bases for J; bases not matched to a gene: 7. Blood got drawn at baseline, again on cycle 4 day 1, and then on cycle 7 day 1. Repertoires were generated with immunoSEQ multiplex PCR, while TCRdb's copy carries only in-frame clones and drops some. The table lists roughly 14,000 clones, around 64% of them singletons, with 8.4% in the top ten. The source was CD4+ or CD8+ T cells sorted from blood, collected in a trial of the OX40 agonist ivuxolimab. The chain recombines TRBV6-5 with TRBJ2-1, with TRBD2 matching over 14 bases. The TCR originated in an adult with an advanced solid tumor such as melanoma, head and neck, liver or kidney cancer. CDR3 residues: CASRLTSGGASEQFF. In DNA, the CDR3 is TGTGCCAGCAGGTTGACTAGCGGGGGGGCCAGTGAGCAGTTCTTC.